One and the same sample provided the 18 T cell receptor beta chains below, sequenced in a study of shared clonotypes between healthy human individuals. Measured with immunoSEQ multiplex PCR; TCRdb has only the in-frame clones, and not every one. The sample lists 550,000 to 700,000 clones, 55% to 85% seen once, with around 1.7% in the top ten. Sample: memory CD4+ T cells sorted from blood. Noted subset: CD45RA-negative fraction. These TCRs come from a woman younger than 45 in good health.

The chain's CDR3 is CASSTLDSLEKLFF. The DNA for the CDR3 is TGTGCCAGTAGTACCCTGGACAGCCTTGAAAAACTGTTTTTT. The chain couples TRBV19 to TRBJ1-4, with D perhaps matching TRBD1 (6 bases). V was shortened by 4 bases and J by 7 bases, with 13 bases between the two germline ends. This CDR3 region has 14 residues. From germline, CDR1 is LNHDA and CDR2 SQIVND (reference sequence).

The rearrangement links TRBV6-1 to TRBJ1-1; 8 positions match TRBD1. The CDR3 length is 16 residues. Germline CDR1 and CDR2: MNHNS and SASEGT. The V and J ends lost 2 bases and 1 base, in that order; junction bases with no gene match: 6. The CDR3 protein is CASSESRTGPNTEAFF. The CDR3 DNA sequence: TGTGCCAGCAGTGAATCGAGGACAGGGCCGAACACTGAAGCTTTCTTT.

The genes are TRBV25-1 and TRBJ1-1, with TRBD1 as a possible D gene (6 bases). Germline V gives CDR1 MGHDK, CDR2 SYGVNS. Trimming cost V 4 bases and J 4 bases, with 10 bases left between them. The CDR3 covers 13 residues. The CDR3 loop is CASSVTGRTEAFF. DNA for the CDR3: TGTGCCAGCAGTGTGACAGGTCGCACTGAAGCTTTCTTT.

V gene TRBV5-1 combines with J gene TRBJ2-1; tentatively, D is TRBD2 (6 bases). The germline gives CDR1 SGHRS, CDR2 YFSETQ. The ends were cut back, 3 bases at V and 0 bases at J, with 19 bases in the middle. This CDR3 comprises 18 residues. Written as DNA, the CDR3 is TGCGCCAGCAGCTCCCGGAGCTTAGCGGATAGCTCCTACAATGAGCAGTTCTTC. Translated, it gives CASSSRSLADSSYNEQFF.

This rearrangement joins TRBV7-9 to TRBJ2-5; D is unresolved. The CDR3 is 13 residues long. V was shortened by 2 bases and J by 5 bases, with 9 bases between the two germline ends. CDR1 is SEHNR, CDR2 FQNEAQ, per germline (reference sequence). Written as DNA, the CDR3 is TGTGCCAGCAGCTTACCGGTCCGGGAGACCCAGTACTTC. Translation: CASSLPVRETQYF.

The rearrangement uses TRBV10-3 and TRBJ1-2, with D unresolved. This CDR3 spans 13 amino acids. In germline, CDR1 is ENHRY, CDR2 SYGVKD. V lost 1 base and J 4 bases, leaving 7 bases between the germline ends. The DNA of the CDR3 is TGTGCCATCAGTGAGTTGGCAGCCTATGGCTACACCTTC. Translating gives CAISELAAYGYTF.

J is TRBJ2-1 and V is TRBV12-5, with 8 bases aligning to TRBD1. CDR3 length equals 13 residues. J lost 8 bases, V lost 2 bases, and 2 bases had no gene match. Germline lookup yields CDR1 LGHNT and CDR2 FRNRAP. CDR3: CASGLSQGDEQFF. DNA of the CDR3: TGTGCTAGTGGTTTGTCACAGGGGGATGAGCAGTTCTTC.

The chain couples TRBV19 to TRBJ2-6; D may be TRBD2 (5 bases). V lost 2 bases and J lost 0, with 8 bases in between. CDR3 size: 16 residues. Germline V gene lookup returns CDR1 LNHDA and CDR2 SQIVND (reference sequence). Here the CDR3 DNA reads TGTGCCAGTAGTATAACCCGGGGCTCTGGGGCCAACGTCCTGACTTTC. Translated: CASSITRGSGANVLTF.

Note on this clone: One end of the junction is discordant with germline, which a read error may explain. This chain joins TRBV10-3 and TRBJ2-1, with D tentatively TRBD2 (5 bases). The CDR3 has 12 residues. Looked up from germline, CDR1 is ENHRY and CDR2 is SYGVKD. CDR3 in amino acids: CAMSEGSQGQFF. The CDR3 region has the DNA TGTGCCATGAGTGAGGGATCACAAGGGCAGTTCTTC.

The chain is built from TRBV2 and TRBJ2-7; no definite D call. Germline CDR1 reads SNHLY; CDR2 reads FYNNEI. Between the trimmed V and J ends, which lost 1 base and 3 bases, there was a span of 13 bases. CDR3 length equals 15 residues. The CDR3, as DNA: TGTGCCAGCAGTGAAGAGAATCGGGTAATCTACGAGCAGTACTTC. Translating it yields CASSEENRVIYEQYF. Using reference TRBV2 and TRBJ2-7 for the parts outside the CDR3, the full variable domain is EPEVTQTPSHQVTQMGQEVILRCVPISNHLYFYWYRQILGQKVEFLVSFYNNEISEKSEIFDDQFSVERPDGSNFTLKIRSTKLEDSAMYFCASSEENRVIYEQYFGPGTRLTVT.

This chain connects TRBV28 to TRBJ2-1; TRBD2 matches 11 bases. Germline V lookup: CDR1 MDHEN, CDR2 SYDVKM. The V gene end was trimmed by 4 bases and the J gene end by 5 bases; junction bases not matched to a gene: 4. The CDR3 is 15 amino acids. The CDR3 reads CASSSGTSGNNEQFF. The DNA for the CDR3 is TGTGCCAGCAGTTCTGGGACTAGCGGAAACAATGAGCAGTTCTTC.

This clone was counted between two and nine times. The chain couples TRBV15 to TRBJ2-3, with D tentatively TRBD2 (5 bases). The V end was cut by 2 bases, the J end by 0 bases, with 12 bases between. The CDR3 is made up of 16 amino acids. Germline CDR1 is LNHNV and CDR2 is YYDKDF (reference sequence). The CDR3 DNA follows: TGTGCCACCAGCAGACCCGGGCTAGCTAGCACAGATACGCAGTATTTT. It codes for CATSRPGLASTDTQYF.

This clone turned up a few times. The V call is TRBV28, the J call TRBJ1-5; D possibly corresponds to TRBD1 (6 bases). The CDR3 is 16 residues long. Germline V CDR1 and CDR2: MDHEN, SYDVKM. V lost 6 bases, J lost 1 base, and 16 bases lay in between. For the CDR3, the DNA is TGTGCCAGCAGAGGGACCCGGAGGGGGAGCAATCAGCCCCAGCATTTT. Encoded protein: CASRGTRRGSNQPQHF.

The chain uses TRBV15 and TRBJ1-1, with D unresolved. The CDR3 runs 12 residues. V shed 2 bases and J shed 7 bases, with 8 bases lying between them. CDR1 and CDR2 from the germline V gene are LNHNV and YYDKDF (reference sequence). CDR3 bases: TGTGCCACCAGCAGAAACACGGTTGAAGCTTTCTTT. As protein: CATSRNTVEAFF.

The chain employs TRBV13 and TRBJ2-7, with a weak D call TRBD1 (5 bases). V lost 7 bases to trimming and J lost 5 bases, with 27 bases between them. This CDR3 has 17 residues. The germline gives CDR1 PRHDT, CDR2 FYEKMQ (reference sequence). As DNA, the CDR3 is TGTGCCAGCACCAGACTGTGGGGTGGGCAGGGTGGCGACGAGCAGTACTTC. As protein: CASTRLWGGQGGDEQYF.

The chain couples TRBV5-1 to TRBJ2-3, with TRBD1 identical over 8 bases. The CDR3 spans 15 residues. CDR1 is SGHRS, CDR2 YFSETQ, per germline. V trimming: 3 bases; J trimming: 0 bases; junction bases outside the gene matches: 3. In nucleotides, the CDR3 is TGCGCCAGCAGCTCGCAGGGGGCGAGCACAGATACGCAGTATTTT. It translates to CASSSQGASTDTQYF.

This clone was seen only once. CDR3 bases: TGTGCCAGTAGTATAGTAAGGGATCGAAATCAGCCCCAGCATTTT. Translation: CASSIVRDRNQPQHF. V usage is TRBV19 and J usage is TRBJ1-5; D unresolved. Trimming left V 1 base short and J 4 bases short, with 11 bases between. CDR1 is LNHDA, CDR2 SQIVND, per germline (reference sequence). The CDR3 is 15 amino acids.

V gene TRBV18 combines with J gene TRBJ2-3, with D perhaps given as TRBD1 or TRBD2 (5 bases each). This CDR3 has 17 residues. Germline CDR1 KGHSH, CDR2 LQKENI. The V end was cut by 2 bases, the J end by 4 bases, with 19 bases between. CDR3 sequence reads: CASSPSSGTKGADTQYF. DNA for the CDR3: TGTGCCAGCTCACCATCGTCCGGGACCAAGGGCGCAGATACGCAGTATTTT. The complete variable domain, with remaining parts taken from reference TRBV18 and TRBJ2-3, reads NAGVMQNPRHLVRRRGQEARLRCSPMKGHSHVYWYRQLPEEGLKFMVYLQKENIIDESGMPKERFSAEFPKEGPSILRIQQVVRGDSAAYFCASSPSSGTKGADTQYFGPGTRLTVL.